Below, one T cell receptor (beta chain) is given with its context. The antigen this receptor binds is unknown. No base qualities exist here, and no much larger clone lies one base off it. This specimen comes from a study of T cell repertoires in cytomegalovirus infection (dated by TCRdb to about 2019). For context, the study as a whole: The peptide stimulations were aimed at well-studied HLA-B-restricted epitopes as well as recently identified HLA-C-restricted CMV epitopes, whose presentation resists viral immunomodulation. Because public TCR beta signatures pointed to carriage of CMV infection together with the matching HLA type, the HLA type of each donor mattered for the analysis. What the research found in general, with its limitations: The ex vivo response was dominated by HLA-C-restricted CMV-specific TCR beta clonotypes, which also provided the single most frequent clonotype in two of eight donors. Cumulative frequency of public TCR beta family members discriminated carriers of CMV infection plus the relevant HLA type in this cohort and an independent 352-donor cohort.

This specimen's treatment or condition label, interpreted: in vitro stimulation with specific CMV peptide epitopes to enrich CMV-specific T cells. At the junction V is shortened by 4 bases and J by 2 bases; bases outside the gene matches: 18. From the cysteine up to the phenylalanine, the CDR3 has a length of 20 residues. CDR3 DNA only is kept here, 60 bases in frame from base 1. The germline V gene supplies CDR1 SGHVS and CDR2 FQNEAQ. Sequenced on an Illumina HiSeq 1500. TCRdb trimmed the raw reads at Q25, called clones with MiXCR and kept productive beta chains. Rows with one shared CDR3 protein collapse into an entry with the most common genes and DNA. Here the sample has 550,000 to 700,000 distinct CDR3 sequences; approximately 40% occur a single time. The top ten clonotypes cover around 46% of the sample.

Recombination connected TRBV7-8 to TRBJ2-4; 9 central nucleotides agree with TRBD1. The sequenced sample was cultured PBMCs, obtained from culture after CMV antigen stimulation. This clonotype was obtained from a human donor in good health (CMV status not recorded). Some clones in this sample may be carry-over from other donors' samples. The nucleotide sequence reads TGTGCCAGCAGCTCCCTGGGACAGGGAGCAGTCATTCGGACCAAAAACATTCAGTACTTC. Translated, this is CASSSLGQGAVIRTKNIQYF.